This T cell receptor (beta chain) was observed in a study of T cell responses to AZD1222 COVID-19 vaccine. Study results and limitations: Spike-specific TCR breadth and depth rose after two AZD1222 doses.

The CDR3 runs to 12 residues. Per the germline V gene, CDR1 is MNHEY and CDR2 is SMNVEV (reference sequence). The V end was cut by 4 bases, the J end by 7 bases, with 8 bases between. Measured with immunoSEQ multiplex PCR; TCRdb has only the in-frame clones, and not every one. The repertoire includes about 150,000 clones, 85% to 90% of them detected once, and 5.5% sits in the top ten. Points on this clone: The antigen is not known.

The receptor's source is an adult in good health. The gene calls are TRBV27 and TRBJ2-1, with no clear D. The sample here was peripheral blood, taken on day 0 of MenACWY control vaccination. In nucleotides, the CDR3 is TGTGCCAGCAGTTCAGGAAGGAATGAGCAGTTCTTC. Protein sequence: CASSSGRNEQFF.